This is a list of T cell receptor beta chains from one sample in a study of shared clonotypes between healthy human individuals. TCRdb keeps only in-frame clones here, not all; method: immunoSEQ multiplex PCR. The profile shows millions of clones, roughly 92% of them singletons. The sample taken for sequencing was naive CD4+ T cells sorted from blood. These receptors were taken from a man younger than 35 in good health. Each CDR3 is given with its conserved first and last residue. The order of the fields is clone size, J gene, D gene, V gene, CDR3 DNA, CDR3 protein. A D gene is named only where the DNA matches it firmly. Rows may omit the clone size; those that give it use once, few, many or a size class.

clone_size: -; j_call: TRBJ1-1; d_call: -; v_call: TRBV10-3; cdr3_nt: TGTGCCATCAGTGAGGGACAGCAGAACACTGAAGCTTTCTTT; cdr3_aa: CAISEGQQNTEAFF
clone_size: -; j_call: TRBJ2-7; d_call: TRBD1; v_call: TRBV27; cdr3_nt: TGTGCCAGCAGTCCCCCGCCGACAGGGAAGTCCTACCCCTACGAGCAGTACTTC; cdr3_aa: CASSPPPTGKSYPYEQYF
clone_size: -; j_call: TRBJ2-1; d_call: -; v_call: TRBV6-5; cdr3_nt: TGTGCCAGCAGTTTTCTTAGGACTGGATACAATGAGCAGTTCTTC; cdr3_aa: CASSFLRTGYNEQFF
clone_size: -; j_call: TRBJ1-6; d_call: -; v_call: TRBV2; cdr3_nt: TGTGCCAGCAGTATAGGATCCCCTCGGGGGCTCTGGTCACCCCTCCACTTT; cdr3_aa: CASSIGSPRGLWSPLHF
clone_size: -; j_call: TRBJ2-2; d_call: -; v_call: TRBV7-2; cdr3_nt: TGTGCCAGCAGCGCCGGGACTTCACACACCGGGGAGCTGTTTTTT; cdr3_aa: CASSAGTSHTGELFF
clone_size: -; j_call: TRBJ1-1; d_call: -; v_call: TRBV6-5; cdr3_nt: TGTGCCAGCAGCCCCGCCTTCGACACTGAAGCTTTCTTT; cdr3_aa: CASSPAFDTEAFF
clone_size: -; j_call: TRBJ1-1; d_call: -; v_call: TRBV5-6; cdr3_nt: TGTGCCAGCAGCTTGAGTCCCTCGGGGGGGAACACTGAAGCTTTCTTT; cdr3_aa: CASSLSPSGGNTEAFF
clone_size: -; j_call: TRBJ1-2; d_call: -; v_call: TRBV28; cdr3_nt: TGTGCCAGCAGTTTAAAGGAGAACTATGGCTACACCTTC; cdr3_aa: CASSLKENYGYTF
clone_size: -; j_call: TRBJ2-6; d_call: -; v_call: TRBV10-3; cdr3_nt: TGTGCCATCAGTGCCTCGGACTCCCGCTCTGGGGCCAACGTCCTGACTTTC; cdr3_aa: CAISASDSRSGANVLTF
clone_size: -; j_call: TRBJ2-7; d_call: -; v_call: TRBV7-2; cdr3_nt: TGTGCCAGCAGCTTAGTGCGGACTAACGTCTACGAGCAGTACTTC; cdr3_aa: CASSLVRTNVYEQYF
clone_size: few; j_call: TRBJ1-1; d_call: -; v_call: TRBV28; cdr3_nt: TGTGCCAGCAAGACAGGAAAGAACACTGAAGCTTTCTTT; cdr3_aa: CASKTGKNTEAFF
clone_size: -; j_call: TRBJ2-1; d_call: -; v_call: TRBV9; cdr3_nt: TGTGCCAGCAGCGTAGCAGGGCGAGGAACCTACAATGAGCAGTTCTTC; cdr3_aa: CASSVAGRGTYNEQFF
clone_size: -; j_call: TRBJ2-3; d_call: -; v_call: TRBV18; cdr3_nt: TGTGCCAGCTCACCGATTCCGGGACCTGGGCAGGATACGCAGTATTTT; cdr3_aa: CASSPIPGPGQDTQYF
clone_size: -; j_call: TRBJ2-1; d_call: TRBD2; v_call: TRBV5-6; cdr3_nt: TGTGCCAGCAGCTTTTGGACTAGCGTCTACAATGAGCAGTTCTTC; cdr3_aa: CASSFWTSVYNEQFF
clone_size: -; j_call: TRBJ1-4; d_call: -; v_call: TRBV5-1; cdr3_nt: TGCGCCAGCAGCTTCGGACACGGAGATGAAAAACTGTTTTTT; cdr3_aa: CASSFGHGDEKLFF
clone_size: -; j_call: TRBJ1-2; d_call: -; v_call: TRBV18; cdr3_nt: TGTGCCAGCTCACCACCCTTTGGGGCGGATCATAACTATGGCTACACCTTC; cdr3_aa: CASSPPFGADHNYGYTF
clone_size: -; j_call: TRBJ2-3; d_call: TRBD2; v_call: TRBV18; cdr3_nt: TGTGCCAGCTCACCACCGTTGGCGGGGGGGTTTAGCACAGATACGCAGTATTTT; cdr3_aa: CASSPPLAGGFSTDTQYF
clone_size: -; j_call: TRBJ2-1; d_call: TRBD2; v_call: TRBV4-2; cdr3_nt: TGTGCCAGCAGCCCCCAAGGGACTAGCGGGAGTTACAATGAGCAGTTCTTC; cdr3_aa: CASSPQGTSGSYNEQFF
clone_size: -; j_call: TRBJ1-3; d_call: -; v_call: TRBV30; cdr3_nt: TGTGCCTGGATGGCCGCCTTCTCTGGAAACACCATATATTTT; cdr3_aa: CAWMAAFSGNTIYF
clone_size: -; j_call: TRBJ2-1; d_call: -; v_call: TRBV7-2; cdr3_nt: TGTGCCAGCAACCCGAAAACTGGGGGGAGGAACGGCAATGAGCAGTTCTTC; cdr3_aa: CASNPKTGGRNGNEQFF
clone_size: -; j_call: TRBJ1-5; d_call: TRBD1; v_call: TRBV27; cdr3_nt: TGTGCCAGCAGTGCTCTAGGGACAGGGGGGAATCAGCCCCAGCATTTT; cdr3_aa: CASSALGTGGNQPQHF
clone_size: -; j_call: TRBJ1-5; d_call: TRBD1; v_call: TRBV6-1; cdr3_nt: TGTGCCAGCAGTCTAGACAGGGGCAATCAGCCCCAGCATTTT; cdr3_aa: CASSLDRGNQPQHF
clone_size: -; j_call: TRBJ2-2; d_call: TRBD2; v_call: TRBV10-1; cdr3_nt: TGCGCCAGCAGTGGACTAGCGGCAAACACCGGGGAGCTGTTTTTT; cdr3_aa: CASSGLAANTGELFF
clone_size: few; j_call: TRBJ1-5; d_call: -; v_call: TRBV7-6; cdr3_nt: TGTGCCAGCAGCTTAGCGGAAGCTGGTCAGCCCCAGCATTTT; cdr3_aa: CASSLAEAGQPQHF
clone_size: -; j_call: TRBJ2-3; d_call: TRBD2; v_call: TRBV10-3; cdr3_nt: TGTGCCATCAGTGAATCCCGGCTAGCGGGGCAGACAGATACGCAGTATTTT; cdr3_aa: CAISESRLAGQTDTQYF
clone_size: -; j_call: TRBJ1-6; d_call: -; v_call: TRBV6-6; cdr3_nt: TGTGCCAGCAGTCAGACCTTGGAACCCCTCCACTTT; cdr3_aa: CASSQTLEPLHF
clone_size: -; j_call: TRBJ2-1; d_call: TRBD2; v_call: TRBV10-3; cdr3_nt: TGTGCCATCAGACTAGCGGGTCACAATGAGCAGTTCTTC; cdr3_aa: CAIRLAGHNEQFF
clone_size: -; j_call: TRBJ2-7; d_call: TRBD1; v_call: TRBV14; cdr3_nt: TGTGCCAGCAGCCTGGACAGGGACTCCTACGAGCAGTACTTC; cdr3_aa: CASSLDRDSYEQYF
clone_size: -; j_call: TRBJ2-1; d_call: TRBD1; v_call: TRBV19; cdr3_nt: TGTGCCAGTAGTGATGCCGGGACAGGGCACTACAATGAGCAGTTCTTC; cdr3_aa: CASSDAGTGHYNEQFF
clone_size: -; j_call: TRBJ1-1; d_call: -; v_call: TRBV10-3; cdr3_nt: TGTGCCATCAGACGGGCAGCTGCCATGAACACTGAAGCTTTCTTT; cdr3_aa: CAIRRAAAMNTEAFF
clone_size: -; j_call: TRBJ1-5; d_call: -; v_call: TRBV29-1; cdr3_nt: TGCAGCGTCGGGTCTAAAGATCAGCCCCAGCATTTT; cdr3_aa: CSVGSKDQPQHF
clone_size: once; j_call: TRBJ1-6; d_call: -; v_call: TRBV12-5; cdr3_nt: TGTGCTAGTGGTTCCGACCGTATACCTGAGGGCTCCTATAATTCACCCCTCCACTTT; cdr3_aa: CASGSDRIPEGSYNSPLHF